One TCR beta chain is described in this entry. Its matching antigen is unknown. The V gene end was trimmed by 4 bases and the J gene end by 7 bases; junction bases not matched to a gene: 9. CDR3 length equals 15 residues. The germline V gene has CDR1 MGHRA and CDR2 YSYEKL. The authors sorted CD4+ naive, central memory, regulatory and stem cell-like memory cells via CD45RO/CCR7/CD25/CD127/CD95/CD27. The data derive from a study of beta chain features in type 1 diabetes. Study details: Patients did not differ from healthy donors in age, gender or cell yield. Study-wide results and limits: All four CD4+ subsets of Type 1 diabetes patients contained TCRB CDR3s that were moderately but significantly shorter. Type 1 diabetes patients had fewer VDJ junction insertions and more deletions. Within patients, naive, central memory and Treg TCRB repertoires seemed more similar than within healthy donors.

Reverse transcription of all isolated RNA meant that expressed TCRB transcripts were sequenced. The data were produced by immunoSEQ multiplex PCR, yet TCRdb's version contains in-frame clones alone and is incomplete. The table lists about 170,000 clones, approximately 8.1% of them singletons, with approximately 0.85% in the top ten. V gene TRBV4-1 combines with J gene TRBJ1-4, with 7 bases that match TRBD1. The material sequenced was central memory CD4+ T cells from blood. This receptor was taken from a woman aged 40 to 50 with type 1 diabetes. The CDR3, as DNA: TGCGCCAGCAGCCGAGGCGACGCAGGGGGTGAAAAACTGTTTTTT. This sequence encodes CASSRGDAGGEKLFF.